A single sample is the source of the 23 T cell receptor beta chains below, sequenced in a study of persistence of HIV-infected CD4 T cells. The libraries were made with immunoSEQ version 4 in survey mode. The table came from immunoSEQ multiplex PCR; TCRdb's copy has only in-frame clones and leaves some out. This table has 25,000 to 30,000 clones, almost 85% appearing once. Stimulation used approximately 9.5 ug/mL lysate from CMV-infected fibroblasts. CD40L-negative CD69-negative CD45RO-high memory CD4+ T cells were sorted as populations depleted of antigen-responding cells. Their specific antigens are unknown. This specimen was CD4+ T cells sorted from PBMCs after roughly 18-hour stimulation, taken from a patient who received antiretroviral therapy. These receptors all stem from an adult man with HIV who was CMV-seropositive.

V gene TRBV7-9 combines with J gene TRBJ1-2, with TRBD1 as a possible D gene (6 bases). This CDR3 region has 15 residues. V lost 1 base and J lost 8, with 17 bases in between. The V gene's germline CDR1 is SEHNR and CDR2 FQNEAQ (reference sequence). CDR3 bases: TGTGCCAGCAGCTTAGAGGGGGTCACCTCAGGGGGCTACACCTTC. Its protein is CASSLEGVTSGGYTF.

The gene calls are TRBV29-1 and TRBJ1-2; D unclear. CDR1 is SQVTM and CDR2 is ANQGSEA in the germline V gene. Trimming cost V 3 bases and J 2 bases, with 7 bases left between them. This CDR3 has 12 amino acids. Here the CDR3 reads CSVEYQNYGYTF. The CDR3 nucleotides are TGCAGCGTTGAGTACCAGAACTATGGCTACACCTTC.

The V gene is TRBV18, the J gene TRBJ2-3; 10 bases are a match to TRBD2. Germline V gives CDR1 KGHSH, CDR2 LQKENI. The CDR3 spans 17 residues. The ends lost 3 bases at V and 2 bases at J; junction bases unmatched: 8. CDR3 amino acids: CASSPGTSVESTDTQYF. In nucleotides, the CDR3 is TGTGCCAGCTCACCTGGGACTAGCGTGGAGTCCACAGATACGCAGTATTTT.

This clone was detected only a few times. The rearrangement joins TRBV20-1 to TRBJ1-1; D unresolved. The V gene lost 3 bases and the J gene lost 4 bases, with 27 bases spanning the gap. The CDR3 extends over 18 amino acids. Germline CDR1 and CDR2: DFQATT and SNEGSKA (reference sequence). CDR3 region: CSASGYDLDYGPTTEAFF. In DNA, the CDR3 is TGCAGTGCTAGTGGTTACGACTTGGACTACGGACCCACCACTGAAGCTTTCTTT.

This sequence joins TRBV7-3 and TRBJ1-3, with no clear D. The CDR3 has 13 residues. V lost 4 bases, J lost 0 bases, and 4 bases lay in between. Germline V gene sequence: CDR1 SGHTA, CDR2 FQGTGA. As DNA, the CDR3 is TGTGCCAGCAGCTCTACCTCTGGAAACACCATATATTTT. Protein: CASSSTSGNTIYF. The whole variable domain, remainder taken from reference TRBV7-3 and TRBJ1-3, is GAGVSQTPSNKVTEKGKYVELRCDPISGHTALYWYRQSLGQGPEFLIYFQGTGAADDSGLPNDRFFAVRPEGSVSTLKIQRTERGDSAVYLCASSSTSGNTIYFGEGSWLTVV.

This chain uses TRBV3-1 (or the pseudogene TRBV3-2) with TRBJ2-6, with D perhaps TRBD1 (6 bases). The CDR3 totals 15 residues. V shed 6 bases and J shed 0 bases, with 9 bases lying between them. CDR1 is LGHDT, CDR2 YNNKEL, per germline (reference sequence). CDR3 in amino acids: CASRQTGSGANVLTF. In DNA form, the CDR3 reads TGTGCCAGCAGACAGACAGGCTCTGGGGCCAACGTCCTGACTTTC.

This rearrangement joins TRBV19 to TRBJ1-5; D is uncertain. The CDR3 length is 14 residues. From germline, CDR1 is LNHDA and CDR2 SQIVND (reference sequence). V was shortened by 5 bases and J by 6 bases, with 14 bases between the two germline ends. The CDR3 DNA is TGTGCCAGTAGTCCTTCGCGGGAAGCTCAGCCCCAGCATTTT. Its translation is CASSPSREAQPQHF.

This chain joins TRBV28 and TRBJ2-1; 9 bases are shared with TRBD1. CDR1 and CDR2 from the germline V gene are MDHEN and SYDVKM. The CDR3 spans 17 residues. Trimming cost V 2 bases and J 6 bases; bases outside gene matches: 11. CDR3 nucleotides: TGTGCCAGCAGTTTAAATCCGTACAGGGGGCAGGTCAATGAGCAGTTCTTC. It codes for CASSLNPYRGQVNEQFF.

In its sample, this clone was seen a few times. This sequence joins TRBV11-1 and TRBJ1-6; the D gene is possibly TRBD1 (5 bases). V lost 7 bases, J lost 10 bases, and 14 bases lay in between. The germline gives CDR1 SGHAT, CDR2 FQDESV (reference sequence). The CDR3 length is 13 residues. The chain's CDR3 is CASTGSSGSPLHF. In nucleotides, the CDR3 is TGTGCCAGCACAGGGTCCTCGGGCTCACCCCTCCACTTT.

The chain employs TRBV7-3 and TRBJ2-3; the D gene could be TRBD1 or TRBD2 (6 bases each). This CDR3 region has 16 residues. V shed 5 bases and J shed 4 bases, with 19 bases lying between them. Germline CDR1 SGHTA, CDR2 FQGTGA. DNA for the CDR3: TGTGCCAGCAGCCCCCTGGGGGGCCGTTATCCAGATACGCAGTATTTT. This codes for CASSPLGGRYPDTQYF.

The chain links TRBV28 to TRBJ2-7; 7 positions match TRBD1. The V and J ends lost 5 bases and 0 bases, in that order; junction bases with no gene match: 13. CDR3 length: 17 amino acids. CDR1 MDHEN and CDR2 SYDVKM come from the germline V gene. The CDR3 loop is CASSTTHRGRSSYEQYF. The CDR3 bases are TGTGCCAGCAGTACCACTCACAGGGGACGAAGCTCCTACGAGCAGTACTTC.

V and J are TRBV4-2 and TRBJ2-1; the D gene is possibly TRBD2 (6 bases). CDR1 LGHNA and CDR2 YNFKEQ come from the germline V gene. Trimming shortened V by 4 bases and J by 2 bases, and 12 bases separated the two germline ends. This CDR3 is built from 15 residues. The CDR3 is CASSPGGWTYNEQFF. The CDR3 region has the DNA TGTGCCAGCAGCCCTGGGGGGTGGACCTACAATGAGCAGTTCTTC.

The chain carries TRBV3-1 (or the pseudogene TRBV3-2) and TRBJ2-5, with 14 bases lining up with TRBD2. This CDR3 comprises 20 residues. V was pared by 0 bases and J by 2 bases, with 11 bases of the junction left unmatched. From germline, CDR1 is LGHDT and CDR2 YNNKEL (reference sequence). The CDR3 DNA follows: TGTGCCAGCAGCCAAGAACGAGGGACTAGCGGGGGTTTTCTACAAGAGACCCAGTACTTC. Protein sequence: CASSQERGTSGGFLQETQYF.

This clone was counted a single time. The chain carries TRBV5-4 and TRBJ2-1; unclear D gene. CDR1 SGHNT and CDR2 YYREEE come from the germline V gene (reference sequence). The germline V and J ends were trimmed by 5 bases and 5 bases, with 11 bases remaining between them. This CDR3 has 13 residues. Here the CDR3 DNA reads TGTGCCAGCAGTCGAGTACGGGACAATGAGCAGTTCTTC. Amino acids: CASSRVRDNEQFF.

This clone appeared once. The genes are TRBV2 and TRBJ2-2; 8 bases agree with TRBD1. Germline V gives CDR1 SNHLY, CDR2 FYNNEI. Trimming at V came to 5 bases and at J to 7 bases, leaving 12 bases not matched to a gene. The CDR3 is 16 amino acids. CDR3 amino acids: CASSISAGGGFGELFF. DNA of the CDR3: TGTGCCAGCAGTATCTCGGCAGGGGGCGGCTTCGGGGAGCTGTTTTTT.

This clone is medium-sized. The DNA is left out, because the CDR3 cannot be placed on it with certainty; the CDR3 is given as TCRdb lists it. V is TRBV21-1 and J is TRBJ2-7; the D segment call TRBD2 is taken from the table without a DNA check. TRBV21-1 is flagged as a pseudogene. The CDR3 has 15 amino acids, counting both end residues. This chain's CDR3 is CASSIFGSGTYEQYF.

The CDR3, as DNA: TGTGCCAGCAGACCCGGGGGGAACACAGATACGCAGTATTTT. Its translation: CASRPGGNTDTQYF. V and J are TRBV9 and TRBJ2-3; 7 bases match TRBD2. Losses at the gene ends were 5 bases for V and 2 bases for J; bases not matched to a gene: 5. This CDR3 has 14 residues. From germline, CDR1 is SGDLS and CDR2 YYNGEE.

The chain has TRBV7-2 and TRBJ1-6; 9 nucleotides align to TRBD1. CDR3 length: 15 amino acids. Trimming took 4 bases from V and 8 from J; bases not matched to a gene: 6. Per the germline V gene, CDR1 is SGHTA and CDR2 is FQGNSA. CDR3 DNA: TGTGCCAGCAGCTCACCGGGACAGGGCTATTCACCCCTCCACTTT. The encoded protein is CASSSPGQGYSPLHF.

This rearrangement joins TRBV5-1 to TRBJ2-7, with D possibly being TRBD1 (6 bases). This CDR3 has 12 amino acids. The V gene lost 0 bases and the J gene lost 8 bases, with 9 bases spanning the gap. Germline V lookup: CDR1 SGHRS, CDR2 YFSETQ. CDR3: CASSLERGKQYF. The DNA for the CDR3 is TGCGCCAGCAGCTTGGAAAGGGGGAAGCAGTACTTC.

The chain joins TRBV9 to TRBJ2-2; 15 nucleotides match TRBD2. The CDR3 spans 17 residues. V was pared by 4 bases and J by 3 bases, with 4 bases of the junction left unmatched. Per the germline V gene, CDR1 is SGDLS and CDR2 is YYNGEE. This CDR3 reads CASSPGTSGGYTGELFF. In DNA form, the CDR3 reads TGTGCCAGCAGCCCGGGGACTAGCGGGGGGTACACCGGGGAGCTGTTTTTT.

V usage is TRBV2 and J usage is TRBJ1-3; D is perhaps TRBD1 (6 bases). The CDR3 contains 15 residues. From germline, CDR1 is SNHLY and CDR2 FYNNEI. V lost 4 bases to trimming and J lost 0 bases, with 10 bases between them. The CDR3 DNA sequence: TGTGCCAGCAGTGGAACAGGGCACTCTGGAAACACCATATATTTT. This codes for CASSGTGHSGNTIYF.

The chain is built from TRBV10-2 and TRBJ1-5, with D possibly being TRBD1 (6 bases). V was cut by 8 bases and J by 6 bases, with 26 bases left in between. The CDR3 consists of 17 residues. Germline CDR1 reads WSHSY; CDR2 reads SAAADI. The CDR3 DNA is TGCGCCAGCCAGGGGACATCTTCCCAACGGGGTACTCAGCCCCAGCATTTT. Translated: CASQGTSSQRGTQPQHF.

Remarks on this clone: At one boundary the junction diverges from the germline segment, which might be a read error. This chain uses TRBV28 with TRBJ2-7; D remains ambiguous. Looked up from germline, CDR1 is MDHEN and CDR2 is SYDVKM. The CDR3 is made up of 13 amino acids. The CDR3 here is CASRRASSFEQYF. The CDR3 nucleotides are TGTGCCAGCCGGCGCGCCTCGTCCTTCGAGCAGTACTTC.